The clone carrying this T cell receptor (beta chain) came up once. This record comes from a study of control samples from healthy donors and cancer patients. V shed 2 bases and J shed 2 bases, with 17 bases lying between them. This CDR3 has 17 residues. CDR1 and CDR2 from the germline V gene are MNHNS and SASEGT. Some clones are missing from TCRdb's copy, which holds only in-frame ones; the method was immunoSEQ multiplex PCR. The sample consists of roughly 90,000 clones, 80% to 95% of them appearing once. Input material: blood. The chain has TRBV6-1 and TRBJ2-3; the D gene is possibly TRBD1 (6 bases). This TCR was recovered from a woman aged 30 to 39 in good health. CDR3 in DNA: TGTGCCAGCAGTGAAAATCCCGGGCAGGGGAACACAGATACGCAGTATTTT. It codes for CASSENPGQGNTDTQYF.